Presented here are 3 T cell receptor beta chains from one specimen sequenced in a study of blood T cells in healthy people across ages (dated by TCRdb to between 2014 and 2016). Library creation used 5' RACE. Sequencing used an Illumina HiSeq 2500. A second PCR of about 7 to 12 cycles was run with a J-beta primer mix and a sample-barcoded 5' primer. TCRdb ran its own pipeline on the public reads, namely fastp trimming at Q25 and MiXCR clone calling, and kept in-frame beta chains. Identical CDR3 protein sequences are pooled into one entry, listed with their most common genes and DNA. For this sample there are about 400,000 distinct CDR3 sequences; approximately 51% appear just once. The biggest ten clones account for 45% to 55% of the sample. Specimen: blood. The receptors shown here come from a man aged 60 to 69 in good health.

This clonotype came up a few times. The chain carries TRBV29-1 and TRBJ2-3; D call uncertain. Between the trimmed V and J ends, which lost 5 bases and 7 bases, there was a span of 7 bases. This CDR3 is 10 amino acids long. CDR1 and CDR2 (germline): SQVTM, ANQGSEA. The CDR3 is CSVRVNTQYF. The DNA of the CDR3 is TGCAGCGTTCGGGTGAATACGCAGTATTTT.

At least ten counts were recorded for this clonotype. This chain links TRBV6-1 with TRBJ2-7, with TRBD1 matching over 7 bases. This CDR3 region has 15 residues. CDR1 MNHNS and CDR2 SASEGT come from the germline V gene. The ends lost 1 base at V and 5 bases at J; junction bases unmatched: 8. The CDR3 region is CASSEGRGGIDEQYF. The DNA of the CDR3 is TGTGCCAGCAGTGAAGGTCGAGGGGGCATCGACGAGCAGTACTTC.

The genes are TRBV7-9 and TRBJ2-5; no clear D. Germline CDR1 and CDR2: SEHNR and FQNEAQ (reference sequence). The V and J ends lost 7 bases and 5 bases respectively, with 11 bases between them. This CDR3 has 12 amino acids. The CDR3 sequence: CASTPLRETQYF. The CDR3, as DNA: TGTGCCAGCACCCCTCTCCGGGAGACCCAGTACTTC.